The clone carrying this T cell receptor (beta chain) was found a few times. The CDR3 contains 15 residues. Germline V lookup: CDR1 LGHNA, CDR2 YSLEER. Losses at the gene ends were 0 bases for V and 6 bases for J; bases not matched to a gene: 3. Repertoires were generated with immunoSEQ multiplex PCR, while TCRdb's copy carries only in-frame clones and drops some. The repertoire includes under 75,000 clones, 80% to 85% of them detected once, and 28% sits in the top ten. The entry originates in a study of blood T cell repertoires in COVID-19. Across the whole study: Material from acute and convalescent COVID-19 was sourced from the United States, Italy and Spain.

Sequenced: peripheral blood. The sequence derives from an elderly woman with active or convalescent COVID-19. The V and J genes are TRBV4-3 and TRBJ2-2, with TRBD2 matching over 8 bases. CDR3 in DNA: TGCGCCAGCAGCCAAGATAGCGGGGTCCCCGGGGAGCTGTTTTTT. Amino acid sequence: CASSQDSGVPGELFF.